What follows are 17 T cell receptor beta chains derived from one specimen sequenced in a study of T cell responses to AZD1222 COVID-19 vaccine. Using immunoSEQ multiplex PCR, the repertoire was profiled, and TCRdb retains in-frame clones only, with some absent. In the table there are about 140,000 clones, about 88% of which are singletons. The sequencing used peripheral blood, collected 28 days after the second AZD1222 dose. These receptor sequences come from an adult who received the AZD1222 COVID-19 vaccine.

V usage is TRBV5-1 and J usage is TRBJ1-2; TRBD1 is a possible D gene (5 bases). The CDR3 totals 14 residues. Trimming took off 4 bases at V and 5 bases at J, with 15 bases between the two ends. Germline lookup yields CDR1 SGHRS and CDR2 YFSETQ. In DNA form, the CDR3 reads TGCGCCAGCAGCGAACCCGGGGCTGATTATGGCTACACCTTC. The encoded protein is CASSEPGADYGYTF.

The J gene is TRBJ2-2, the V gene TRBV3-1 (or the pseudogene TRBV3-2); D uncertain. Germline CDR1 is LGHDT and CDR2 is YNNKEL (reference sequence). Between the trimmed V and J ends, which lost 2 bases and 2 bases, there was a span of 0 bases. The CDR3 totals 12 residues. The CDR3 DNA follows: TGTGCCAGCAGCCAAAACACCGGGGAGCTGTTTTTT. Translation gives CASSQNTGELFF.

The rearrangement joins TRBV6-5 to TRBJ1-3, with no clear D. This CDR3 comprises 15 residues. The germline V gene has CDR1 MNHEY and CDR2 SVGAGI. V lost 2 bases and J lost 0, with 8 bases in between. CDR3 sequence: CASSYDGSSGNTIYF. The CDR3 DNA is TGTGCCAGCAGTTACGACGGGAGCTCTGGAAACACCATATATTTT.

This chain connects TRBV10-3 to TRBJ2-1; TRBD1 or TRBD2 may be the D gene (5 bases each). Germline-derived CDR1 and CDR2 are ENHRY and SYGVKD. Trimming stripped 4 bases from V and 6 bases from J, with 25 bases between. CDR3 length: 18 amino acids. This CDR3 is CAISGDHKLVIYVNEQFF. Here the CDR3 DNA reads TGTGCCATCAGTGGGGACCACAAATTGGTCATATACGTCAATGAGCAGTTCTTC.

The chain couples TRBV12-3 or TRBV12-4 to TRBJ2-5, with D perhaps TRBD1 (6 bases). The CDR3 extends over 13 amino acids. V lost 5 bases, J lost 5 bases, and 12 bases lay in between. The CDR3 is CASSQGIGETQYF. The DNA for the CDR3 is TGTGCCAGCAGTCAGGGGATCGGGGAGACCCAGTACTTC.

The CDR3 is CASSFQTSYEQYF. CDR3 sequence (DNA): TGCGCCAGCAGCTTCCAGACATCCTACGAGCAGTACTTC. V is TRBV5-1 and J is TRBJ2-7; D is undetermined. The germline gives CDR1 SGHRS, CDR2 YFSETQ. The CDR3 is 13 amino acids. Trimming left V 2 bases short and J 1 base short, with 7 bases between. The full variable domain, in which reference TRBV5-1 and TRBJ2-7 provide the parts outside the CDR3, is KAGVTQTPRYLIKTRGQQVTLSCSPISGHRSVSWYQQTPGQGLQFLFEYFSETQRNKGNFPGRFSGRQFSNSRSEMNVSTLELGDSALYLCASSFQTSYEQYFGPGTRLTVT.

CDR3 sequence reads: CASSLNNSDDTEAFF. CDR3 nucleotide sequence: TGTGCCAGCAGTTTGAACAATTCAGATGACACTGAAGCTTTCTTT. The chain carries TRBV28 and TRBJ1-1, with D hard to call. Trimming stripped 3 bases from V and 3 bases from J, with 14 bases between. The germline CDR1 and CDR2 sequences are MDHEN and SYDVKM. The CDR3 runs 15 residues.

The CDR3 spells CASSEGGQGPTEAFF. The DNA of the CDR3 is TGTGCCAGCAGTGAAGGGGGGCAGGGACCTACTGAAGCTTTCTTT. The rearrangement joins TRBV2 to TRBJ1-1; D is perhaps TRBD1 (6 bases). With 1 base removed from V and 5 bases from J, the gap between germline ends came to 14 bases. The CDR3 runs to 15 residues. Per the germline V gene, CDR1 is SNHLY and CDR2 is FYNNEI.

The genes are TRBV18 and TRBJ2-5; D not resolved. Germline V gene data show CDR1 as KGHSH and CDR2 as LQKENI. Deletions cut 1 base from V and 5 bases from J, with 5 bases between. CDR3 length equals 12 residues. This CDR3 is CASSPQPETQYF. DNA of the CDR3: TGTGCCAGCTCACCACAACCGGAGACCCAGTACTTC.

The chain carries TRBV7-9 and TRBJ2-7, with a weak D call TRBD1 (6 bases). CDR1 SEHNR and CDR2 FQNEAQ come from the germline V gene (reference sequence). The CDR3 totals 13 residues. Between the trimmed V and J ends, which lost 3 bases and 6 bases, there was a span of 12 bases. The chain's CDR3 is CASSLTGTGEQYF. As DNA, the CDR3 is TGTGCCAGCAGCTTGACAGGTACGGGCGAGCAGTACTTC. The full variable domain, completed using reference TRBV7-9 and TRBJ2-7, is DTGVSQNPRHKITKRGQNVTFRCDPISEHNRLYWYRQTLGQGPEFLTYFQNEAQLEKSRLLSDRFSAERPKGSFSTLEIQRTEQGDSAMYLCASSLTGTGEQYFGPGTRLTVT.

The J gene is TRBJ1-4, the V gene TRBV3-1 (or the pseudogene TRBV3-2); D not resolved. This CDR3 has 12 residues. V shed 2 bases and J shed 5 bases, with 3 bases lying between them. Germline loops: CDR1 LGHDT, CDR2 YNNKEL (reference sequence). CDR3 sequence: CASSQLNEKLFF. In DNA, the CDR3 is TGTGCCAGCAGCCAACTCAATGAAAAACTGTTTTTT.

This chain connects TRBV24-1 to TRBJ2-3; 9 bases are a match to TRBD2. V gave up 9 bases and J gave up 2 bases; unmatched junction bases: 5. This CDR3 spans 14 amino acids. The germline V gene has CDR1 KGHDR and CDR2 SFDVKD. CDR3 sequence: CATAAGGPTDTQYF. In DNA, the CDR3 is TGTGCCACCGCCGCGGGGGGGCCCACAGATACGCAGTATTTT.

The gene calls are TRBV28 and TRBJ1-3; D gene ambiguous. The CDR3 consists of 17 residues. V lost 2 bases and J lost 4, with 18 bases in between. Germline V CDR1 and CDR2: MDHEN, SYDVKM. DNA of the CDR3: TGTGCCAGCAGTTTACGCAGACGTACCGCCCTAGGAAACACCATATATTTT. It specifies CASSLRRRTALGNTIYF.

This clone was observed a few times. The chain has TRBV29-1 and TRBJ2-1; 8 bases line up with TRBD1. Germline V gives CDR1 SQVTM, CDR2 ANQGSEA. The trim removed 1 base at V and 6 bases at J, leaving 5 bases unmatched. CDR3 length: 14 residues. CDR3 sequence reads: CSVEGGQEGNEQFF. For the CDR3, the DNA is TGCAGCGTTGAAGGGGGACAGGAGGGCAATGAGCAGTTCTTC.

The chain couples TRBV12-3 or TRBV12-4 to TRBJ2-2; D perhaps matches TRBD2 (5 bases). CDR3 length equals 13 residues. Trimming left V 7 bases short and J 6 bases short, with 12 bases between. The CDR3 DNA reads TGTGCCAGCACAAAGACGGAGGCCGGGGAGCTGTTTTTT. Encoded protein: CASTKTEAGELFF.

J is TRBJ2-3 and V is TRBV10-3; TRBD2 matches at 10 bases. Germline loops: CDR1 ENHRY, CDR2 SYGVKD. This CDR3 is built from 15 residues. The trim removed 6 bases at V and 1 base at J, leaving 4 bases unmatched. CDR3 coding DNA: TGTGCCATCAGCGCCGGGACTAGCGGCACAGATACGCAGTATTTT. It yields the protein CAISAGTSGTDTQYF.

The chain employs TRBV7-6 and TRBJ2-5, with D perhaps assigned TRBD1 or TRBD2 (5 bases each). The CDR3 length is 17 residues. Trimming took off 5 bases at V and 5 bases at J, with 24 bases between the two ends. Germline lookup yields CDR1 SGHVS and CDR2 FNYEAQ. CDR3: CASSLPRPGIPGETQYF. The DNA of the CDR3 is TGTGCCAGCAGCCTACCCCGACCAGGGATCCCGGGGGAGACCCAGTACTTC.